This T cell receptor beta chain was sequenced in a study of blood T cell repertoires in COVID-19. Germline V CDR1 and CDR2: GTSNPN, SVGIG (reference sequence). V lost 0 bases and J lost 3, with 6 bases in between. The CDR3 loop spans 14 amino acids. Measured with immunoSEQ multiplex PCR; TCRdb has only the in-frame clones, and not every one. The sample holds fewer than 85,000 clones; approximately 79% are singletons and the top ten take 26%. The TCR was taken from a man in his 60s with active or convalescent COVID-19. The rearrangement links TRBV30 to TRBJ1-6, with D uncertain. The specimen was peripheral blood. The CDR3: CAWSVQIYNSPLHF. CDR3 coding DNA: TGTGCCTGGAGTGTACAGATCTATAATTCACCCCTCCACTTT.